The 4 T cell receptor beta chains below come from one sample, sequenced in a study of T cell repertoires in cytomegalovirus infection. TCRdb reprocessed the reads with MiXCR, giving one entry per CDR3 protein. The table includes a few hundred thousand distinct CDR3 sequences, roughly 9.1% detected once. The specimen sequenced was PBMCs. These receptors all come from a human donor in good health (CMV status not recorded). Some clones in this sample may be carry-over from other donors' samples.

This clonotype was observed a single time. This rearrangement joins TRBV27 to TRBJ2-1; 13 bases fit TRBD2. CDR3 length: 17 amino acids. Trimming removed 3 bases from V and 8 bases from J; junction bases left unmatched: 10. CDR1 is MNHEY, CDR2 SMNVEV, per germline (reference sequence). The CDR3 here is CASSFRATSGGAYEQFF. DNA of the CDR3: TGTGCCAGCAGTTTCCGCGCCACTAGCGGGGGGGCCTATGAGCAGTTCTTC.

This clonotype is a singleton in its sample. The chain links TRBV20-1 to TRBJ1-4; D is unclear. The V end lost 5 bases, the J end lost 0 bases, and 10 bases lay between the germline ends. The CDR3 contains 14 residues. CDR1 and CDR2 (germline): DFQATT, SNEGSKA (reference sequence). CDR3 loop: CSAFPGTTNEKLFF. CDR3 DNA sequence: TGCAGTGCTTTCCCCGGGACAACTAATGAAAAACTGTTTTTT.

The chain uses TRBV20-1 and TRBJ1-4; D not certain. The CDR3 has 16 residues. CDR1 is DFQATT, CDR2 SNEGSKA, per germline (reference sequence). V lost 0 bases and J 5 bases, leaving 16 bases between the germline ends. CDR3 in DNA: TGCAGTGCTAGAGATGGTCTAGGAGGTTCCAATGAAAAACTGTTTTTT. Translating gives CSARDGLGGSNEKLFF.

This clonotype has a count of ten or more. This rearrangement joins TRBV5-4 to TRBJ2-2; D is uncertain. V was cut by 4 bases and J by 2 bases, with 12 bases left in between. This CDR3 is 15 amino acids long. Germline V gives CDR1 SGHNT, CDR2 YYREEE (reference sequence). The CDR3 DNA reads as TGTGCCAGCAGCCCAATCGGCGGCAACACCGGGGAGCTGTTTTTT. Translation gives CASSPIGGNTGELFF.